This TCR beta chain was recorded in a study of shared clonotypes between healthy human individuals. Study findings and constraints: Genetic and exposure-history diversity was limited by the small donor number. When compared with the clonotypes that were shared by all four sorted-subset donors, the non-shared clonotypes turned out to have lower generation probabilities.

As concerns this clone: Antigen specificity is unknown.

Replicate PCRs from sorted subsets contained approximately 220 ng DNA, which is some 32,000 T cell genomes. Repertoires were generated with immunoSEQ multiplex PCR, while TCRdb's copy carries only in-frame clones and drops some. The table includes 1.5 million to 2.5 million clones, roughly 94% detected once. Positively selected for CCR7, the CD45RO-negative cells used as naive CD8 cells excluded terminally differentiated effector memory CD45RA+ cells. Germline V gene lookup returns CDR1 MGHRA and CDR2 YSYEKL. The CDR3 runs 13 residues. Trimming stripped 0 bases from V and 7 bases from J, with 9 bases between.

This receptor was identified in a young man in good health. Sequenced: naive CD8+ T cells sorted from blood. The chain has TRBV4-1 and TRBJ1-1; D not resolved. This chain's CDR3 is CASSQEGHDEAFF. The CDR3, as DNA: TGCGCCAGCAGCCAAGAAGGGCATGATGAAGCTTTCTTT.